These 31 T cell receptor beta chains came from one sample sequenced in a study of T cells in Graves' hyperthyroidism and ophthalmopathy. Amplification targeted TCR beta CDR3 regions from RNA transcripts. HTBI primers were employed in a first-round RT-PCR of the TCR CDR3. One entry per CDR3 protein results from TCRdb running MiXCR on the multiplex PCR reads. Among fewer than 450,000 distinct CDR3 sequences, roughly 17% were seen once, and the ten largest hold 34%. Sequencing was carried out using blood. These receptor sequences come from a woman in her 30s with Graves' hyperthyroidism that later progressed to Graves' ophthalmopathy.

This clonotype appeared many times. V usage is TRBV20-1 and J usage is TRBJ1-1; 9 nucleotides align to TRBD1. CDR3 length: 14 residues. J gave up 8 bases and V 7 bases, and 14 bases lay outside the gene matches. Germline CDR1 and CDR2: DFQATT and SNEGSKA (reference sequence). The CDR3 region is CSVERRTGVQEAFF. The CDR3 coding sequence is TGCAGTGTCGAGAGGCGGACAGGGGTTCAAGAAGCTTTCTTT.

The CDR3 loop reads CASSLADRGNSPLHF. CDR3 sequence (DNA): TGTGCCAGCAGCTTAGCGGACAGGGGAAATTCACCCCTCCACTTT. The chain joins TRBV7-8 to TRBJ1-6; 9 bases agree with TRBD1. CDR3 length: 15 residues. Germline loops: CDR1 SGHVS, CDR2 FQNEAQ. V lost 0 bases and J lost 7; bases outside the gene matches: 1.

V is TRBV27 and J is TRBJ1-1; D unresolved. The length of the CDR3 is 15 residues. Trimming pared 3 bases from V and 2 bases from J, leaving 13 bases between. Germline assignment: CDR1 MNHEY and CDR2 SMNVEV (reference sequence). The CDR3 bases are TGTGCCAGCAGTTTTCTCGTCGGAGGAAACACTGAAGCTTTCTTT. Its translation is CASSFLVGGNTEAFF.

This clonotype occurred many times. The chain employs TRBV6-1 and TRBJ1-5, with D unresolved. The CDR3 consists of 13 residues. From germline, CDR1 is MNHNS and CDR2 SASEGT. Trimming took off 4 bases at V and 1 base at J, with 5 bases between the two ends. CDR3 nucleotide sequence: TGTGCCAGCAGTGTTGTCAGCAATCAGCCCCAGCATTTT. This codes for CASSVVSNQPQHF.

The chain employs TRBV4-1 and TRBJ2-7, with TRBD1 as a possible D gene (6 bases). CDR1 and CDR2 (germline): MGHRA, YSYEKL. The CDR3 consists of 16 residues. Trimming left V 1 base short and J 2 bases short, with 15 bases between. The CDR3 region is CASSQVFGQTAYEQYF. CDR3 DNA sequence: TGCGCCAGCAGCCAAGTCTTCGGACAGACCGCCTACGAGCAGTACTTC.

In this sample, this clonotype turned up a few times. The chain couples TRBV5-6 to TRBJ2-7; D is possibly TRBD2 (5 bases). Germline CDR1 reads SGHDT; CDR2 reads YYEEEE. The CDR3 length is 16 residues. The germline V and J ends were trimmed by 1 base and 3 bases, with 17 bases remaining between them. CDR3 in DNA: TGTGCCAGCAGCTTGTTATTTAGCGCGGCCCTCTACGAGCAGTACTTC. Translation: CASSLLFSAALYEQYF.

The CDR3 reads CASSQGGGPDGYTF. As DNA, the CDR3 is TGCGCCAGCAGCCAAGGAGGGGGACCGGATGGCTACACCTTC. This chain links TRBV4-1 with TRBJ1-2; weak D call: TRBD1 (6 bases). CDR3 length: 14 amino acids. The germline V and J ends were trimmed by 1 base and 6 bases, with 12 bases remaining between them. Germline V CDR1 and CDR2: MGHRA, YSYEKL.

This clonotype has at least ten counts. V gene TRBV6-1 combines with J gene TRBJ2-7; 13 bases fit TRBD2. Per germline, CDR1 MNHNS and CDR2 SASEGT. The CDR3 has 16 residues. Losses at the gene ends were 8 bases for V and 0 bases for J; bases not matched to a gene: 7. The CDR3 DNA is TGTGCCAGCTGGACTAGCGGGAGATCCTCCTCCTACGAGCAGTACTTC. Encoded protein: CASWTSGRSSSYEQYF.

The rearrangement joins TRBV11-2 to TRBJ1-2, with D unresolved. There are 15 residues in the CDR3. The germline V and J ends were trimmed by 3 bases and 5 bases, with 16 bases remaining between them. Germline V gene lookup returns CDR1 SGHAT and CDR2 FQNNGV. CDR3 nucleotides: TGTGCCAGCAGCTTGGAGTGGCCAGGAAATTATGGCTACACCTTC. Amino acids: CASSLEWPGNYGYTF.

This clonotype was counted a few times. The chain is built from TRBV19 and TRBJ1-2, with 8 nucleotides matching TRBD1. CDR1 and CDR2 (germline): LNHDA, SQIVND (reference sequence). The V gene end was trimmed by 11 bases and the J gene end by 8 bases; junction bases not matched to a gene: 10. CDR3 length: 12 amino acids. CDR3 in DNA: TGTGCCGGCTCGACAGGGGATGGCGGCTACACCTTC. The encoded protein is CAGSTGDGGYTF.

This chain links TRBV6-2 or TRBV6-3 with TRBJ2-3; TRBD2 matches at 13 bases. J gave up 5 bases and V 6 bases, and 5 bases lay outside the gene matches. Looked up from germline, CDR1 is MNHEY and CDR2 is SVGEGT. The CDR3 loop spans 15 amino acids. CDR3 sequence (DNA): TGTGCCAGCAGACCCGGACTAGCGGGAGTAGATACGCAGTATTTT. This gives the protein CASRPGLAGVDTQYF.

The sample holds many counts of this clonotype. This chain connects TRBV3-1 to TRBJ2-5; D unclear. CDR3 length: 12 residues. Germline loops: CDR1 LGHDT, CDR2 YNNKEL (reference sequence). Between the trimmed V and J ends, which lost 2 bases and 5 bases, there was a span of 6 bases. Here the CDR3 DNA reads TGTGCCAGCAGCCAACGAGCTGAGACCCAGTACTTC. Protein sequence: CASSQRAETQYF.

This clonotype came up many times. The chain joins TRBV28 to TRBJ2-7, with unresolved D. Germline lookup yields CDR1 MDHEN and CDR2 SYDVKM. This CDR3 spans 16 amino acids. V was pared by 2 bases and J by 3 bases, with 17 bases between. In DNA, the CDR3 is TGTGCCAGCAGTTTAGGCTTCCGAGACCGACACTACGAGCAGTACTTC. As protein: CASSLGFRDRHYEQYF.

This clonotype was recorded many times. The chain recombines TRBV3-1 with TRBJ2-1, with TRBD2 matching over 7 bases. The ends lost 4 bases at V and 3 bases at J; junction bases unmatched: 9. CDR1 LGHDT and CDR2 YNNKEL come from the germline V gene (reference sequence). The CDR3 runs 16 residues. Here the CDR3 reads CASSPLGRDYYNEQFF. The CDR3 bases are TGTGCCAGCAGCCCTCTAGGCAGGGACTACTACAATGAGCAGTTCTTC.

This clonotype was seen at least ten times. The V and J genes are TRBV18 and TRBJ1-2; TRBD1 matches at 8 bases. Germline V gene lookup returns CDR1 KGHSH and CDR2 LQKENI. The ends lost 3 bases at V and 4 bases at J; junction bases unmatched: 4. The CDR3 runs to 14 residues. The CDR3 protein is CASSPDRGSYGYTF. CDR3 sequence (DNA): TGTGCCAGCTCACCCGACAGGGGATCCTATGGCTACACCTTC.

This clonotype was observed at least ten times. This rearrangement joins TRBV28 to TRBJ2-7; 12 nucleotides align to TRBD2. Trimming cost V 3 bases and J 4 bases; bases outside gene matches: 10. Germline V gives CDR1 MDHEN, CDR2 SYDVKM. The CDR3 contains 17 residues. The CDR3 here is CASSFLAGGPRLYEQYF. The CDR3 nucleotides read TGTGCCAGCAGTTTCCTAGCGGGAGGGCCGAGGTTGTACGAGCAGTACTTC. The whole variable domain, filled in from reference TRBV28 and TRBJ2-7, reads DVKVTQSSRYLVKRTGEKVFLECVQDMDHENMFWYRQDPGLGLRLIYFSYDVKMKEKGDIPEGYSVSREKKERFSLILESASTNQTSMYLCASSFLAGGPRLYEQYFGPGTRLTVT.

The chain couples TRBV5-1 to TRBJ1-1; perhaps TRBD1 as D (5 bases). The CDR3 is 14 residues long. V was shortened by 0 bases and J by 7 bases, with 13 bases between the two germline ends. Germline CDR1 SGHRS, CDR2 YFSETQ. CDR3 sequence (DNA): TGCGCCAGCAGCTTGGGGGCGGGGCGGATTGAAGCTTTCTTT. Its translation is CASSLGAGRIEAFF.

This clonotype was counted ten times or more. The rearrangement links TRBV11-2 to TRBJ2-1; D is ambiguous. Per germline, CDR1 SGHAT and CDR2 FQNNGV. The CDR3 sequence is 16 residues long. V shed 4 bases and J shed 8 bases, with 21 bases lying between them. The CDR3 loop is CASSSRAQIGVDEQFF. Written as DNA, the CDR3 is TGTGCCAGCAGCTCCCGCGCCCAGATAGGTGTCGATGAGCAGTTCTTC. Supplemented by reference TRBV11-2 and TRBJ2-1, the full variable domain reads EAGVAQSPRYKIIEKRQSVAFWCNPISGHATLYWYQQILGQGPKLLIQFQNNGVVDDSQLPKDRFSAERLKGVDSTLKIQPAKLEDSAVYLCASSSRAQIGVDEQFFGPGTRLTVL.

This clonotype was recorded many times. The CDR3 here is CASSLAHRGNEQFF. As DNA, the CDR3 is TGTGCCAGCAGCTTAGCGCACAGGGGCAATGAGCAGTTCTTC. The rearrangement uses TRBV7-2 and TRBJ2-1; 7 bases match TRBD1. The CDR3 runs to 14 residues. Germline V CDR1 and CDR2: SGHTA, FQGNSA. With 0 bases clipped from V and 6 bases from J, the junction kept 2 bases outside the gene matches.

In this sample, this clonotype turned up a few times. This chain joins TRBV19 and TRBJ1-1; 12 bases agree with TRBD1. V dropped 5 bases and J dropped 0; count of bases not matched to a gene: 7. The CDR3 has 17 residues. Germline-derived CDR1 and CDR2 are LNHDA and SQIVND (reference sequence). The CDR3 sequence is CASSSRDRGQVNTEAFF. The CDR3 DNA is TGTGCCAGTAGTTCCCGGGACAGGGGGCAAGTGAACACTGAAGCTTTCTTT.

This clonotype has at least ten counts. The chain is built from TRBV27 and TRBJ2-1; TRBD2 matches 7 bases. The CDR3 covers 14 residues. Germline V gene data show CDR1 as MNHEY and CDR2 as SMNVEV (reference sequence). The V gene end was trimmed by 6 bases and the J gene end by 4 bases; junction bases not matched to a gene: 6. The CDR3 region is CASRPAGSYNEQFF. As DNA, the CDR3 is TGTGCCAGCAGGCCAGCGGGGTCTTACAATGAGCAGTTCTTC.

The V and J genes are TRBV29-1 and TRBJ2-7; perhaps TRBD2 as D (6 bases). In germline, CDR1 is SQVTM, CDR2 ANQGSEA. The CDR3 length is 13 residues. Trimming removed 7 bases from V and 1 base from J, with 14 bases in between. CDR3 DNA sequence: TGCAGCGCGCGGGACTCCTCATCCTACGAGCAGTACTTC. Its translation: CSARDSSSYEQYF.

At least ten counts were recorded for this clonotype. The gene calls are TRBV5-1 and TRBJ2-7; possibly TRBD1 for D (8 bases). Germline CDR1 reads SGHRS; CDR2 reads YFSETQ. The CDR3 has 13 residues. V gave up 4 bases and J gave up 7 bases, with 15 bases separating them. CDR3 sequence: CASSIGQGGEQYF. The CDR3 nucleotides are TGCGCCAGCAGCATCGGACAGGGAGGGGAGCAGTACTTC.

This clonotype was counted a few times. The chain joins TRBV2 to TRBJ1-4; a weak D match, TRBD1 (5 bases). Trimming took 6 bases from V and 6 from J, leaving 11 bases between them. CDR1 is SNHLY, CDR2 FYNNEI, per germline. This CDR3 has 13 amino acids. The chain's CDR3 is CASREGTDEKLFF. CDR3 nucleotide sequence: TGTGCCAGCAGGGAGGGGACCGATGAAAAACTGTTTTTT.

The chain is built from TRBV11-2 and TRBJ2-3; perhaps TRBD1 as D (6 bases). V dropped 5 bases and J dropped 2 bases, with 14 bases sitting between them. This CDR3 contains 15 residues. CDR1 is SGHAT, CDR2 FQNNGV, per germline. CDR3 loop: CASSLPTGSTDTQYF. The CDR3 region has the DNA TGTGCCAGCAGCCTACCGACAGGATCCACAGATACGCAGTATTTT.

This clonotype was observed at least ten times. V gene TRBV29-1 combines with J gene TRBJ2-1; 7 bases match TRBD2. Germline V gives CDR1 SQVTM, CDR2 ANQGSEA. This CDR3 is 16 amino acids long. V dropped 1 base and J dropped 7; count of bases not matched to a gene: 13. The CDR3 reads CSVEGYVTGGENEQFF. Written as DNA, the CDR3 is TGCAGCGTTGAAGGGTATGTGACGGGAGGTGAGAATGAGCAGTTCTTC.

This chain links TRBV19 with TRBJ2-2; TRBD2 agrees at 11 bases. With V trimmed by 5 bases and J by 2 bases, 4 bases remained unmatched. In germline, CDR1 is LNHDA, CDR2 SQIVND (reference sequence). The CDR3 totals 16 residues. The DNA for the CDR3 is TGTGCCAGTAGTCAGGGACTAGCGGAAAACACCGGGGAGCTGTTTTTT. Translated, it gives CASSQGLAENTGELFF.

This clonotype was observed at least ten times. This chain joins TRBV24-1 and TRBJ1-2, with 7 nucleotides matching TRBD1. J gave up 7 bases and V 4 bases, and 5 bases lay outside the gene matches. The CDR3 length is 13 residues. Germline V gene data show CDR1 as KGHDR and CDR2 as SFDVKD. CDR3 residues: CATSDHRGSGYTF. DNA for the CDR3: TGTGCCACCAGTGACCACAGGGGATCTGGCTACACCTTC.

This clonotype was seen only a few times. The rearrangement joins TRBV10-3 to TRBJ1-5; no clear D gene. Trimming cost V 3 bases and J 6 bases, with 12 bases left between them. The CDR3 is 14 residues long. Germline V gene sequence: CDR1 ENHRY, CDR2 SYGVKD. The CDR3 DNA sequence: TGTGCCATCAGTGAAGGCAGCCCGGGTCAGCCCCAGCATTTT. Translation: CAISEGSPGQPQHF.

This clonotype was detected many times. The chain joins TRBV2 to TRBJ2-4, with 8 bases that match TRBD1. V lost 5 bases, J lost 8 bases, and 8 bases stayed unmatched. CDR1 is SNHLY, CDR2 FYNNEI, per germline. This CDR3 is built from 14 residues. The CDR3 sequence: CASSIGTGLYIQYF. The DNA for the CDR3 is TGTGCCAGCAGTATCGGGACAGGACTCTACATTCAGTACTTC.

This clonotype has ten or more counts. The chain has TRBV19 and TRBJ1-1; the D gene is possibly TRBD1 (5 bases). V was trimmed by 4 bases and J by 3 bases, leaving 15 bases between them. Per germline, CDR1 LNHDA and CDR2 SQIVND (reference sequence). This CDR3 comprises 15 residues. The CDR3 loop is CASSSHQQVHTEAFF. The CDR3 DNA reads as TGTGCCAGTAGTAGCCACCAACAGGTTCACACTGAAGCTTTCTTT.